A single sample gave rise to the 21 T cell receptor beta chains below, sequenced in a study of vaccination and CD4 T cells after COVID-19. Cultured CD4+ T-cell DNA underwent Oncomine TCR Beta short-read sequencing. TCRdb called the PCR reads again in MiXCR, with one record for every CDR3 protein. The table records some 11,000 distinct CDR3 sequences, approximately 50% of them present only once. Antigens of these TCRs are unknown. Specified treatment: approximately 10-day PBMC culture with coronavirus spike peptide pools or control peptides (ViraFEST assay). Material for sequencing was CD4+ T cells from blood, cultured in vitro. All receptors come from a human donor who had recovered from COVID-19.

This chain links TRBV6-2 or TRBV6-3 with TRBJ1-2; D unresolved. The CDR3 is 15 amino acids. The germline V and J ends were trimmed by 6 bases and 3 bases, with 17 bases remaining between them. Germline CDR1 is MNHEY and CDR2 is SVGEGT. The CDR3 DNA reads TGTGCCAGCAGCGAACCCACACGGGGTCACTATGGCTACACCTTC. Translation: CASSEPTRGHYGYTF.

J is TRBJ2-2 and V is TRBV7-2; 15 nucleotides line up with TRBD2. Per the germline V gene, CDR1 is SGHTA and CDR2 is FQGNSA. V lost 5 bases, J lost 4 bases, and 5 bases stayed unmatched. The CDR3 is 17 residues long. Here the CDR3 DNA reads TGTGCCAGCAGCCTGGGACTAGCGGGGGGTGGCACCGGGGAGCTGTTTTTT. This gives the protein CASSLGLAGGGTGELFF.

The rearrangement links TRBV20-1 to TRBJ2-2; TRBD1 is a possible D gene (6 bases). The V gene lost 1 base and the J gene lost 7 bases, with 16 bases spanning the gap. The germline CDR1 and CDR2 sequences are DFQATT and SNEGSKA (reference sequence). The CDR3 has 15 amino acids. CDR3 protein: CSARVGGRQGGELFF. The CDR3 DNA follows: TGCAGTGCTAGAGTTGGGGGCCGGCAGGGCGGGGAGCTGTTTTTT.

The V call is TRBV20-1, the J call TRBJ2-2; TRBD2 is a possible D gene (5 bases). The CDR3 length is 13 residues. Germline V gene lookup returns CDR1 DFQATT and CDR2 SNEGSKA (reference sequence). The ends were cut back, 4 bases at V and 5 bases at J, with 11 bases in the middle. The CDR3 DNA is TGCAGTGCTACGAGCGGACCGACCGGGGAGCTGTTTTTT. It encodes CSATSGPTGELFF.

V gene TRBV2 combines with J gene TRBJ2-4, with TRBD1 matching over 10 bases. The germline CDR1 and CDR2 sequences are SNHLY and FYNNEI. The V and J ends lost 6 bases and 5 bases, in that order; junction bases with no gene match: 4. The CDR3 extends over 14 amino acids. This chain's CDR3 is CASSRTGGQNIQYF. Here the CDR3 DNA reads TGTGCCAGCAGCCGGACAGGGGGTCAAAACATTCAGTACTTC.

The DNA for the CDR3 is TGTGCCAGCGGACGTAGCGGGTTGGACACCGGGGAGCTGTTTTTT. As protein: CASGRSGLDTGELFF. The V call is TRBV6-1, the J call TRBJ2-2; TRBD2 matches 7 bases. Losses at the gene ends were 8 bases for V and 3 bases for J; bases not matched to a gene: 9. Germline-derived CDR1 and CDR2 are MNHNS and SASEGT. The length of the CDR3 is 15 residues.

The rearrangement joins TRBV19 to TRBJ1-1, with TRBD1 matching 7 bases. Germline assignment: CDR1 LNHDA and CDR2 SQIVND (reference sequence). Trimming at V came to 7 bases and at J to 10 bases, leaving 15 bases not matched to a gene. This CDR3 comprises 14 residues. The CDR3 loop reads CASTVGTEFLGAFF. DNA of the CDR3: TGTGCCAGTACCGTCGGGACAGAGTTCCTCGGAGCTTTCTTT. The full variable domain, completed using reference TRBV19 and TRBJ1-1, is DGGITQSPKYLFRKEGQNVTLSCEQNLNHDAMYWYRQDPGQGLRLIYYSQIVNDFQKGDIAEGYSVSREKKESFPLTVTSAQKNPTAFYLCASTVGTEFLGAFFGQGTRLTVV.

This clonotype has just a few counts. V and J are TRBV12-3 or TRBV12-4 and TRBJ1-2, with 7 bases identical to TRBD1. The CDR3 consists of 15 residues. The ends lost 1 base at V and 7 bases at J; junction bases unmatched: 9. In DNA form, the CDR3 reads TGTGCCAGCAGTTTAGGCAGGGGGAACTTCGTTGGCTACACCTTC. It specifies CASSLGRGNFVGYTF.

The chain uses TRBV5-1 and TRBJ1-1; 9 positions match TRBD1. Germline V gene data show CDR1 as SGHRS and CDR2 as YFSETQ. The trim removed 3 bases at V and 3 bases at J, leaving 3 bases unmatched. The CDR3 extends over 14 amino acids. The CDR3 DNA follows: TGCGCCAGCAGCTCGGACAGGGGTCACACTGAAGCTTTCTTT. This sequence encodes CASSSDRGHTEAFF.

The CDR3 reads CASSGAADTQYF. CDR3 nucleotide sequence: TGTGCCAGCAGTGGGGCGGCGGATACGCAGTATTTT. The chain recombines TRBV6-1 with TRBJ2-3; no reliable D call. Germline CDR1 reads MNHNS; CDR2 reads SASEGT. The ends were cut back, 4 bases at V and 6 bases at J, with 8 bases in the middle. This CDR3 has 12 residues.

The chain carries TRBV6-1 and TRBJ1-2, with a weak D call TRBD1 (6 bases). Germline V gene data show CDR1 as MNHNS and CDR2 as SASEGT. The V and J ends lost 0 bases and 9 bases respectively, with 11 bases between them. The CDR3 totals 13 residues. For the CDR3, the DNA is TGTGCCAGCAGTGAAGCGCGGGGGACAAGCTACACCTTC. Encoded protein: CASSEARGTSYTF.

A few counts support this clonotype. CDR3 in amino acids: CASKRQGHGYTF. In nucleotides, the CDR3 is TGTGCCAGCAAGCGCCAGGGACATGGCTACACCTTC. This chain joins TRBV19 and TRBJ1-2; possibly TRBD1 for D (5 bases). There are 12 residues in the CDR3. The germline gives CDR1 LNHDA, CDR2 SQIVND (reference sequence). V was cut by 9 bases and J by 6 bases, with 14 bases left in between.

This clonotype was detected only a few times. This chain links TRBV3-1 with TRBJ2-7; D unresolved. Germline V gene sequence: CDR1 LGHDT, CDR2 YNNKEL (reference sequence). V was shortened by 1 base and J by 2 bases, with 3 bases between the two germline ends. This CDR3 has 12 amino acids. The CDR3 loop reads CASSQVPYEQYF. The CDR3 coding sequence is TGTGCCAGCAGCCAAGTGCCCTACGAGCAGTACTTC.

This chain links TRBV5-4 with TRBJ1-1; D unclear. With 5 bases removed from V and 4 bases from J, the gap between germline ends came to 15 bases. The CDR3 sequence is 14 residues long. Germline CDR1 SGHNT, CDR2 YYREEE (reference sequence). Written as DNA, the CDR3 is TGTGCCAGCAGTTCACTGACAACCATCACTGAAGCTTTCTTT. Amino acid sequence: CASSSLTTITEAFF.

V and J are TRBV7-9 and TRBJ1-1; the D gene is possibly TRBD1 (5 bases). The germline V and J ends were trimmed by 7 bases and 3 bases, with 18 bases remaining between them. Per germline, CDR1 SEHNR and CDR2 FQNEAQ (reference sequence). There are 15 residues in the CDR3. CDR3 coding DNA: TGTGCCAGCAAATATCAGGGTCTATTAGACACTGAAGCTTTCTTT. This translates into CASKYQGLLDTEAFF.

This clonotype showed up just a few times. V usage is TRBV2 and J usage is TRBJ1-5; 8 nucleotides line up with TRBD1. CDR1 is SNHLY and CDR2 is FYNNEI in the germline V gene. The trim removed 8 bases at V and 6 bases at J, leaving 9 bases unmatched. The CDR3 has 14 amino acids. CDR3 nucleotides: TGTGCCAGCTCTTCAGGGGGCGCAGGTCAGCCCCAGCATTTT. It translates to CASSSGGAGQPQHF.

The rearrangement joins TRBV6-1 to TRBJ2-1, with 10 bases matching TRBD2. This CDR3 contains 15 residues. CDR1 and CDR2 (germline): MNHNS, SASEGT. After removal of 6 bases from V and 4 bases from J, the junction contained 6 bases not matched to a gene. CDR3 sequence reads: CASRVPSGGYNEQFF. The CDR3 DNA follows: TGTGCCAGCAGGGTACCTAGCGGGGGTTACAATGAGCAGTTCTTC.

This clonotype is classed as medium-sized. An end of the junction differs from the germline gene, which may be a read error. The V and J genes are TRBV20-1 and TRBJ1-2; 7 bases agree with TRBD1. CDR1 is DFQATT and CDR2 is SNEGSKA in the germline V gene (reference sequence). The length of the CDR3 is 13 residues. This CDR3 reads CSAKETGRHGYTF. Here the CDR3 DNA reads TGCAGCGCTAAGGAGACAGGGCGACATGGCTACACCTTC.

This clonotype was seen a few times. This chain connects TRBV20-1 to TRBJ2-3; 7 bases agree with TRBD2. CDR1 and CDR2 (germline): DFQATT, SNEGSKA (reference sequence). There are 15 residues in the CDR3. V lost 3 bases and J lost 1; bases outside the gene matches: 7. The CDR3 reads CSASSVAGGTDTQYF. The CDR3 region has the DNA TGCAGTGCTAGTTCAGTGGCGGGGGGCACAGATACGCAGTATTTT.

The chain couples TRBV7-9 to TRBJ2-1; TRBD2 matches 12 bases. CDR1 SEHNR and CDR2 FQNEAQ come from the germline V gene (reference sequence). The CDR3 is 12 residues long. V was pared by 1 base and J by 16 bases, with 2 bases of the junction left unmatched. The CDR3 loop is CASSLGTSGEFF. CDR3 coding DNA: TGTGCCAGCAGCTTAGGGACTAGCGGGGAATTCTTC. Combining the CDR3 with reference TRBV7-9 and TRBJ2-1 gives the whole variable domain DTGVSQNPRHKITKRGQNVTFRCDPISEHNRLYWYRQTLGQGPEFLTYFQNEAQLEKSRLLSDRFSAERPKGSFSTLEIQRTEQGDSAMYLCASSLGTSGEFFGPGTRLTVL.

The rearrangement uses TRBV20-1 and TRBJ1-6; TRBD1 agrees at 7 bases. Per the germline V gene, CDR1 is DFQATT and CDR2 is SNEGSKA (reference sequence). The V and J ends lost 6 bases and 7 bases, in that order; junction bases with no gene match: 9. This CDR3 contains 14 residues. CDR3 DNA sequence: TGCAGTGCCCGGGGGTCAGGGGGGAATTCACCCCTCCACTTT. It encodes CSARGSGGNSPLHF.